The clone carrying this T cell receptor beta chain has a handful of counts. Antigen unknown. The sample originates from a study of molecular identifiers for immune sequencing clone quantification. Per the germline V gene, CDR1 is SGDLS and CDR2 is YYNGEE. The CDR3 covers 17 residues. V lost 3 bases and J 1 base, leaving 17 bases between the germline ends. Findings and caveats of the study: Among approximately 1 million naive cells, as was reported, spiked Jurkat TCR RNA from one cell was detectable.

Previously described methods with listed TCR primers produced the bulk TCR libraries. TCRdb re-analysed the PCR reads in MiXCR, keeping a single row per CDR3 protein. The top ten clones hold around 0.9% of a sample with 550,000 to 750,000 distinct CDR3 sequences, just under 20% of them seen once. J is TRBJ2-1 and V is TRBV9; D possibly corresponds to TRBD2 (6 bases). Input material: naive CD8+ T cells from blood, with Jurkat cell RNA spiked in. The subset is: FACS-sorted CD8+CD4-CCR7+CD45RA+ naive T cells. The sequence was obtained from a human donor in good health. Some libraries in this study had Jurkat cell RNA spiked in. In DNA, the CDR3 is TGTGCCAGCAGCGGATCCCACGGGAGTAGGTCCTACAATGAGCAGTTCTTC. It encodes CASSGSHGSRSYNEQFF. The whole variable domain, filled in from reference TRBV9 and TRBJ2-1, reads DSGVTQTPKHLITATGQRVTLRCSPRSGDLSVYWYQQSLDQGLQFLIQYYNGEERAKGNILERFSAQQFPDLHSELNLSSLELGDSALYFCASSGSHGSRSYNEQFFGPGTRLTVL.